The present TCR beta chain was sequenced within a study of T cell responses to AZD1222 COVID-19 vaccine. The study's findings and limits: When two AZD1222 doses had been given, Spike-specific TCR breadth and depth rose. Vaccine-related CD4 TCRs covered spike, predominating at 160-218 and 743-854.

In the case of this clone: What it binds is unknown.

Germline loops: CDR1 SGDLS, CDR2 YYNGEE. V lost 3 bases and J lost 4; bases outside the gene matches: 7. The CDR3 extends over 15 amino acids. The data were produced by immunoSEQ multiplex PCR, yet TCRdb's version contains in-frame clones alone and is incomplete. Altogether some 120,000 clones are present, 85% to 90% being singletons, with the ten largest covering around 7.7%. V and J are TRBV9 and TRBJ1-3; 7 bases are shared with TRBD1. This clonotype was obtained from an adult in good health. Specimen: peripheral blood, collected on day 0 of AZD1222 vaccination. The CDR3 protein is CASSGPQGSGNTIYF. The CDR3 nucleotides are TGTGCCAGCAGCGGACCACAGGGGTCGGGAAACACCATATATTTT.